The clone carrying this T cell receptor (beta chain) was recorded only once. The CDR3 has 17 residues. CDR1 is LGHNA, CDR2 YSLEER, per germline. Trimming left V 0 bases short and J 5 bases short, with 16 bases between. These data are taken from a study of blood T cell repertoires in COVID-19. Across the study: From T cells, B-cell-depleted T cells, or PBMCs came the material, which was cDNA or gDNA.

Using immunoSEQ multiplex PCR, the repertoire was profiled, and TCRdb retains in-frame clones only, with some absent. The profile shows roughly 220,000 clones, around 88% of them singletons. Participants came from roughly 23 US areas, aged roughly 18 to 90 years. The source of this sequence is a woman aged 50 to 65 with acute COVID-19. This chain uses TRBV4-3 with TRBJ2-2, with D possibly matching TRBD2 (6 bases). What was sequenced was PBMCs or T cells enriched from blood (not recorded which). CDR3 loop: CASSQDFPGTLTGELFF. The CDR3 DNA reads TGCGCCAGCAGCCAAGATTTCCCCGGGACTTTAACCGGGGAGCTGTTTTTT.